The 32 T cell receptor beta chains given below trace back to one sample, sequenced in a study of T cells in localized non-small cell lung cancer. Assay: immunoSEQ multiplex PCR; the TCRdb copy retains only in-frame clones and omits some. The table has approximately 50,000 clones, around 86% seen once. The specimen was PBMCs, collected before any cancer treatment. These receptors were collected from a man aged 40 to 69 with stage II lung adenocarcinoma.

The V call is TRBV15, the J call TRBJ1-5; maybe TRBD1 (5 bases). Trimming pared 0 bases from V and 10 bases from J, leaving 22 bases between. Germline-derived CDR1 and CDR2 are LNHNV and YYDKDF (reference sequence). This CDR3 is 17 amino acids long. CDR3 sequence reads: CATSRDKRWAGVEPQHF. In DNA form, the CDR3 reads TGTGCCACCAGCAGAGATAAAAGATGGGCGGGGGTCGAACCCCAGCATTTT.

The chain combines TRBV2 with TRBJ1-2; D is unclear. Germline V lookup: CDR1 SNHLY, CDR2 FYNNEI. The CDR3 is 13 amino acids. Between the trimmed V and J ends, which lost 3 bases and 2 bases, there was a span of 7 bases. Here the CDR3 reads CASSEGRNYGYTF. CDR3 nucleotide sequence: TGTGCCAGCAGTGAGGGCAGGAACTATGGCTACACCTTC.

This sequence joins TRBV7-6 and TRBJ1-1; unclear D gene. This CDR3 comprises 15 residues. The V gene's germline CDR1 is SGHVS and CDR2 FNYEAQ. V was shortened by 4 bases and J by 1 base, with 13 bases between the two germline ends. The CDR3 coding sequence is TGTGCCAGCAGCTCCCAAATAGGCCAGAACACTGAAGCTTTCTTT. It yields the protein CASSSQIGQNTEAFF.

V gene TRBV2 combines with J gene TRBJ1-1, with TRBD1 identical over 8 bases. Germline V gene data show CDR1 as SNHLY and CDR2 as FYNNEI. This CDR3 is 12 amino acids long. Unmatched junction bases numbered 3, after V lost 4 bases and J lost 8 bases. The CDR3 nucleotides read TGTGCCAGCAGTGTTGGACAGGGAGAAGCTTTCTTT. It encodes CASSVGQGEAFF.

This chain uses TRBV19 with TRBJ1-1, with D perhaps matching TRBD1 (5 bases). V gave up 7 bases and J gave up 6 bases, with 18 bases separating them. Germline CDR1 is LNHDA and CDR2 is SQIVND (reference sequence). The CDR3 sequence is 14 residues long. The DNA for the CDR3 is TGTGCCAGTAAATCAAGGGGCAGGAGCCCTGAAGCTTTCTTT. Protein: CASKSRGRSPEAFF. The full variable domain, in which reference TRBV19 and TRBJ1-1 provide the parts outside the CDR3, is DGGITQSPKYLFRKEGQNVTLSCEQNLNHDAMYWYRQDPGQGLRLIYYSQIVNDFQKGDIAEGYSVSREKKESFPLTVTSAQKNPTAFYLCASKSRGRSPEAFFGQGTRLTVV.

The rearrangement links TRBV6-1 to TRBJ2-5; 9 bases align to TRBD2. This CDR3 spans 16 amino acids. Trimming took 4 bases from V and 0 from J; bases not matched to a gene: 6. Germline-derived CDR1 and CDR2 are MNHNS and SASEGT. The CDR3 reads CASSGPSGEYQETQYF. In DNA, the CDR3 is TGTGCCAGCAGTGGGCCTAGCGGGGAGTACCAAGAGACCCAGTACTTC.

The chain links TRBV6-1 to TRBJ2-7; the match to TRBD1 covers 10 bases. The CDR3 runs 14 residues. V trimming: 6 bases; J trimming: 6 bases; junction bases outside the gene matches: 8. From germline, CDR1 is MNHNS and CDR2 SASEGT. The CDR3 bases are TGTGCCAGCAGATTGACAGGGGGCCTCGGCGAGCAGTACGTC. It encodes CASRLTGGLGEQYV.

The chain joins TRBV19 to TRBJ1-4; D unclear. The ends were cut back, 5 bases at V and 6 bases at J, with 13 bases in the middle. CDR3 length: 14 amino acids. CDR1 is LNHDA, CDR2 SQIVND, per germline (reference sequence). CDR3 sequence reads: CASSLGPRDEKLFF. CDR3 in DNA: TGTGCCAGTAGTCTCGGGCCCCGTGATGAAAAACTGTTTTTT.

This clone was recorded only once. This chain uses TRBV2 with TRBJ1-5; TRBD1 matches 9 bases. CDR1 is SNHLY, CDR2 FYNNEI, per germline. J lost 4 bases, V lost 8 bases, and 12 bases had no gene match. The length of the CDR3 is 16 residues. CDR3 amino acids: CASGLNRGRGNQPQHF. The CDR3 nucleotides are TGTGCCAGCGGGCTAAACAGGGGGCGCGGGAATCAGCCCCAGCATTTT.

The chain carries TRBV6-1 and TRBJ2-3; tentatively, D is TRBD1 (5 bases). This CDR3 region has 14 residues. Germline V gives CDR1 MNHNS, CDR2 SASEGT. V gave up 5 bases and J gave up 0 bases, with 9 bases separating them. As DNA, the CDR3 is TGTGCCAGCAGTCCCGGACAAAGCACAGATACGCAGTATTTT. This gives the protein CASSPGQSTDTQYF.

The chain's CDR3 is CASSLGVEGTEAFF. CDR3 bases: TGTGCCAGCAGCTTGGGGGTGGAAGGCACTGAAGCTTTCTTT. The rearrangement uses TRBV5-6 and TRBJ1-1; D is unclear. CDR3 size: 14 residues. With 0 bases removed from V and 4 bases from J, the gap between germline ends came to 10 bases. Germline lookup yields CDR1 SGHDT and CDR2 YYEEEE.

This clone was seen a few times. V usage is TRBV5-4 and J usage is TRBJ1-3; weak D call: TRBD1 (5 bases). CDR1 is SGHNT, CDR2 YYREEE, per germline (reference sequence). Trimming stripped 0 bases from V and 8 bases from J, with 12 bases between. CDR3 length equals 14 residues. The CDR3 nucleotides read TGTGCCAGCAGCTTGGGGGGCAGCGGGGACACCATATATTTT. The encoded protein is CASSLGGSGDTIYF. The full variable domain, in which reference TRBV5-4 and TRBJ1-3 provide the parts outside the CDR3, is ETGVTQSPTHLIKTRGQQVTLRCSSQSGHNTVSWYQQALGQGPQFIFQYYREEENGRGNFPPRFSGLQFPNYSSELNVNALELDDSALYLCASSLGGSGDTIYFGEGSWLTVV.

This clone has only a few counts. Written as DNA, the CDR3 is TGTGCCAGCAGCGGGGGCATATTCACAGATACGCAGTATTTT. It is translated as CASSGGIFTDTQYF. The rearrangement links TRBV9 to TRBJ2-3, with D perhaps TRBD1 (5 bases). Germline values: CDR1 SGDLS, CDR2 YYNGEE. The CDR3 has 14 amino acids. The V end lost 3 bases, the J end lost 2 bases, and 10 bases lay between the germline ends.

CDR3 amino acids: CASSYFNREAFF. The CDR3 nucleotides read TGTGCCAGCAGCTACTTTAATCGAGAAGCTTTCTTT. V and J are TRBV7-2 and TRBJ1-1; the D is unclear. The germline V gene has CDR1 SGHTA and CDR2 FQGNSA. Deletions cut 4 bases from V and 8 bases from J, with 11 bases between. The CDR3 is 12 residues long.

V and J are TRBV7-6 and TRBJ1-5; D perhaps matches TRBD1 (6 bases). CDR3 length: 15 amino acids. Germline V CDR1 and CDR2: SGHVS, FNYEAQ. Trimming removed 5 bases from V and 3 bases from J, with 14 bases in between. CDR3 region: CASSLIAGDNQPQHF. CDR3 sequence (DNA): TGTGCCAGCAGCCTTATTGCAGGGGACAATCAGCCCCAGCATTTT.

This clone is labeled as medium-sized. The V call is TRBV19, the J call TRBJ1-1; D may be TRBD1 (5 bases). CDR1 and CDR2 (germline): LNHDA, SQIVND (reference sequence). CDR3 size: 14 residues. The ends were cut back, 3 bases at V and 4 bases at J, with 12 bases in the middle. Here the CDR3 reads CASSIGGVGTEAFF. CDR3 coding DNA: TGTGCCAGTAGTATTGGGGGAGTGGGCACTGAAGCTTTCTTT.

The chain links TRBV5-4 to TRBJ1-2; TRBD1 aligns across 7 bases. This CDR3 contains 15 residues. After removal of 3 bases from V and 7 bases from J, the junction contained 12 bases not matched to a gene. Germline CDR1 reads SGHNT; CDR2 reads YYREEE (reference sequence). In DNA form, the CDR3 reads TGTGCCAGCAGCTCGAAAAACAGGGGTGGAGGTGGCTACACCTTC. Protein sequence: CASSSKNRGGGGYTF. The whole variable domain, filled in from reference TRBV5-4 and TRBJ1-2, reads ETGVTQSPTHLIKTRGQQVTLRCSSQSGHNTVSWYQQALGQGPQFIFQYYREEENGRGNFPPRFSGLQFPNYSSELNVNALELDDSALYLCASSSKNRGGGGYTFGSGTRLTVV.

This rearrangement joins TRBV11-2 to TRBJ1-2; a possible D gene is TRBD1 (5 bases). V was trimmed by 3 bases and J by 8 bases, leaving 13 bases between them. The CDR3 runs 13 residues. Germline loops: CDR1 SGHAT, CDR2 FQNNGV. The CDR3 region has the DNA TGTGCCAGCAGCTTGGCTCAGGGAATAGGCTACACCTTC. Translating it yields CASSLAQGIGYTF.

The chain links TRBV12-5 to TRBJ2-6; perhaps TRBD2 as D (5 bases). The ends were cut back, 0 bases at V and 0 bases at J, with 12 bases in the middle. Per germline, CDR1 LGHNT and CDR2 FRNRAP. This CDR3 comprises 18 residues. DNA of the CDR3: TGTGCTAGTGGTTTGGTACCCGAGCGGACCTCTGGGGCCAACGTCCTGACTTTC. Encoded protein: CASGLVPERTSGANVLTF.

CDR3 sequence reads: CASSIQGRGETQYF. CDR3 sequence (DNA): TGTGCCAGCAGTATTCAGGGGAGGGGGGAGACCCAGTACTTC. The chain couples TRBV27 to TRBJ2-5; a possible D gene is TRBD2 (7 bases). With 5 bases removed from V and 5 bases from J, the gap between germline ends came to 15 bases. The CDR3 sequence is 14 residues long. The V gene's germline CDR1 is MNHEY and CDR2 SMNVEV (reference sequence).

The genes are TRBV30 and TRBJ2-1; D is perhaps TRBD1 (6 bases). The length of the CDR3 is 15 residues. V lost 5 bases to trimming and J lost 4 bases, with 18 bases between them. The germline gives CDR1 GTSNPN, CDR2 SVGIG (reference sequence). The DNA of the CDR3 is TGTGCCTGGCTGGACAGCGGCCAATCTTACAATGAGCAGTTCTTC. Its translation: CAWLDSGQSYNEQFF.

The V gene is TRBV11-1, the J gene TRBJ2-1; perhaps TRBD1 as D (5 bases). Looked up from germline, CDR1 is SGHAT and CDR2 is FQDESV (reference sequence). CDR3 length: 13 residues. V was pared by 3 bases and J by 9 bases, with 12 bases between. The chain's CDR3 is CASSLNQGSEQFF. The CDR3 region has the DNA TGTGCCAGCAGCTTGAATCAGGGATCTGAGCAGTTCTTC.

This chain connects TRBV13 to TRBJ2-5; D might be TRBD1 or TRBD2, each matching 5 bases. The CDR3 has 11 amino acids. The germline V gene encodes CDR1 PRHDT and CDR2 FYEKMQ (reference sequence). V lost 2 bases, J lost 9 bases, and 7 bases lay in between. The CDR3 loop is CASSLMGAQYF. CDR3 bases: TGTGCCAGCAGCTTAATGGGGGCCCAGTACTTC.

The chain joins TRBV14 to TRBJ2-7, with D perhaps being TRBD1 or TRBD2 (5 bases each). This CDR3 has 13 residues. V gave up 4 bases and J gave up 3 bases, with 10 bases separating them. Germline CDR1 reads SGHDN; CDR2 reads FVKESK. The CDR3 spells CASSPGTGYEQYV. The DNA of the CDR3 is TGTGCCAGCAGCCCCGGGACGGGCTACGAGCAGTACGTC.

This clone was seen only a few times. The CDR3 bases are TGTGCCAGCAGCTTATCCGGGGGGGCATGGACCGGGGAGCTGTTTTTT. Protein product: CASSLSGGAWTGELFF. The V gene is TRBV7-9, the J gene TRBJ2-2, with 8 nucleotides matching TRBD2. The CDR3 length is 16 residues. V lost 2 bases to trimming and J lost 5 bases; unmatched junction nucleotides: 7. Looked up from germline, CDR1 is SEHNR and CDR2 is FQNEAQ (reference sequence).

The rearrangement joins TRBV6-4 to TRBJ2-7; D not certain. Germline V CDR1 and CDR2: MRHNA, SNTAGT. Trimming took off 7 bases at V and 0 bases at J, with 16 bases between the two ends. CDR3 length: 15 residues. CDR3 sequence (DNA): TGTGCCAGCAATGGGTCAGAGGACGGCTCCTACGAGCAGTACTTC. Translating it yields CASNGSEDGSYEQYF.

V and J are TRBV6-6 and TRBJ1-1; TRBD1 matches at 7 bases. The V gene end was trimmed by 0 bases and the J gene end by 5 bases; junction bases not matched to a gene: 6. This CDR3 spans 15 amino acids. Germline CDR1 is MNHNY and CDR2 is SVGAGI (reference sequence). The CDR3 sequence: CASSYSFQGGTEAFF. In nucleotides, the CDR3 is TGTGCCAGCAGTTACTCGTTTCAGGGGGGGACTGAAGCTTTCTTT.

The count of this clone is one. V and J are TRBV7-7 and TRBJ2-6, with D possibly TRBD2 on 5 matching bases. V lost 8 bases, J lost 0 bases, and 8 bases lay in between. Germline V gene lookup returns CDR1 SSHAT and CDR2 FNYEAQ (reference sequence). The CDR3 extends over 14 amino acids. The CDR3 nucleotides are TGTGCCAGCGCCCGGGGCTCTGGGGCCAACGTCCTGACTTTC. As protein: CASARGSGANVLTF.

This chain links TRBV15 with TRBJ2-2; 9 nucleotides match TRBD1. V shed 2 bases, J shed 6 bases, and the junction held 4 bases outside the gene matches. In germline, CDR1 is LNHNV, CDR2 YYDKDF (reference sequence). This CDR3 region has 15 residues. The CDR3 reads CATSRRTGAPGELFF. CDR3 coding DNA: TGTGCCACCAGCAGACGGACAGGGGCCCCCGGGGAGCTGTTTTTT.

This chain uses TRBV10-3 with TRBJ1-1, with D uncertain. This CDR3 contains 14 residues. Germline values: CDR1 ENHRY, CDR2 SYGVKD. V gave up 2 bases and J gave up 1 base, with 8 bases separating them. In DNA form, the CDR3 reads TGTGCCATCAGTGAGATTGCTGGGAACACTGAAGCTTTCTTT. This codes for CAISEIAGNTEAFF.

This clone was counted once. The chain carries TRBV10-1 and TRBJ2-2, with 11 positions matching TRBD2. Germline assignment: CDR1 WNHNN and CDR2 SYGVQD (reference sequence). The V and J ends lost 2 bases and 1 base, in that order; junction bases with no gene match: 0. The CDR3 totals 16 residues. Here the CDR3 reads CASSETSGGNTGELFF. The DNA of the CDR3 is TGCGCCAGCAGTGAGACTAGCGGGGGGAACACCGGGGAGCTGTTTTTT.

The chain couples TRBV19 to TRBJ2-2; TRBD1 aligns across 7 bases. This CDR3 has 16 amino acids. Germline V gives CDR1 LNHDA, CDR2 SQIVND (reference sequence). V dropped 5 bases and J dropped 2; count of bases not matched to a gene: 8. DNA of the CDR3: TGTGCCAGTAGTCTACGAGGGGGCCCAAACACCGGGGAGCTGTTTTTT. Its translation: CASSLRGGPNTGELFF.